The entry that follows covers one TCR beta chain sequence. The sample belongs to a study of ipilimumab plus nivolumab after autologous stem cell transplantation. Some clones are missing from TCRdb's copy, which holds only in-frame ones; the method was immunoSEQ multiplex PCR. This sample carries 3,100 or so clones, around 84% of them seen once, and the ten largest clones take 9.5% to 13%. Germline CDR1 is MNHNS and CDR2 is SASEGT. After removal of 4 bases from V and 2 bases from J, the junction contained 7 bases not matched to a gene. This CDR3 contains 15 residues. The sequence was collected from a male donor with multiple myeloma. This specimen consisted of PBMCs, obtained in a trial of ipilimumab plus nivolumab as post-transplant consolidation. The chain uses TRBV6-1 and TRBJ2-5; 7 bases map to TRBD2. CDR3 protein: CASSGGYSGQETQYF. CDR3 in DNA: TGTGCCAGCAGTGGGGGTTATAGCGGGCAAGAGACCCAGTACTTC.